A single sample is the source of the 22 T cell receptor beta chains below, sequenced in a study of blood T cells in healthy people across ages (dated by TCRdb to 2014 to 2015). Library preparation was by 5' RACE. TCRdb names Illumina HiSeq 2500 as the instrument used. A second about 6 to 11 cycle PCR used a sample-barcoded 5' primer and a J-beta primer mix. TCRdb passed the public sequencing reads through fastp at Q25 and MiXCR, retaining productive beta sequences. Each entry merges the rows of one CDR3 protein and shows their most common DNA and genes. This sample lists roughly 410,000 distinct CDR3 sequences; roughly half were detected once. About 54% of the sample belongs to the ten largest clones. Sequenced: blood. These TCRs come from a man aged 60-69 years in good health.

This chain connects TRBV29-1 to TRBJ2-3, with D unclear. This CDR3 is 12 amino acids long. CDR1 is SQVTM, CDR2 ANQGSEA, per germline. Trimming took off 2 bases at V and 8 bases at J, with 11 bases between the two ends. In DNA form, the CDR3 reads TGCAGCGTTGAATCGACGCGAGGTACGCAGTATTTT. Amino acids: CSVESTRGTQYF.

The chain joins TRBV25-1 to TRBJ2-7; D is ambiguous. V gave up 7 bases and J gave up 4 bases, with 8 bases separating them. The germline V gene encodes CDR1 MGHDK and CDR2 SYGVNS. The CDR3 consists of 11 residues. CDR3 region: CASTEGYEQYF. The DNA of the CDR3 is TGTGCCAGCACCGAAGGTTACGAGCAGTACTTC.

The chain is built from TRBV6-5 and TRBJ1-2, with D tentatively TRBD1 (5 bases). The germline V and J ends were trimmed by 2 bases and 3 bases, with 19 bases remaining between them. Germline CDR1 reads MNHEY; CDR2 reads SVGAGI. This CDR3 comprises 17 residues. CDR3 loop: CASSYDRAAVGDYGYTF. CDR3 nucleotides: TGTGCCAGCAGTTACGACCGGGCCGCGGTAGGGGACTATGGCTACACCTTC.

On this clonotype: This may stem from a read error, because a much larger clone lies one nucleotide away. CDR3 DNA sequence: TGTGCCAGCAGCCAAGGGGCGGGAGGCGATTTTGAGCAGTTCTTC. Amino acids: CASSQGAGGDFEQFF. The chain recombines TRBV14 with TRBJ2-1; TRBD2 matches at 8 bases. Germline V lookup: CDR1 SGHDN, CDR2 FVKESK. J was trimmed by 9 bases and V by 1 base; bases with no gene match: 8. CDR3 length equals 15 residues.

The chain couples TRBV5-1 to TRBJ2-1, with D unresolved. The length of the CDR3 is 14 residues. Germline CDR1 and CDR2: SGHRS and YFSETQ. Trimming cost V 0 bases and J 2 bases, with 6 bases left between them. The CDR3 is CASSLDDPYNEQFF. CDR3 DNA: TGCGCCAGCAGCTTGGACGATCCCTACAATGAGCAGTTCTTC.

This rearrangement joins TRBV28 to TRBJ2-7; 7 positions match TRBD1. The V segment lost 7 bases and the J segment 4 bases; nucleotides outside the gene matches: 10. The CDR3 extends over 14 amino acids. Germline V CDR1 and CDR2: MDHEN, SYDVKM. This CDR3 is CASIKGTVGYEQYF. The CDR3 bases are TGTGCCAGCATCAAGGGGACAGTGGGGTACGAGCAGTACTTC.

The rearrangement joins TRBV9 to TRBJ2-4; D uncertain. The DNA end is more similar to TRBJ2-7, so the J call may be wrong. The germline V gene encodes CDR1 SGDLS and CDR2 YYNGEE. CDR3 size: 14 residues. In DNA, the CDR3 is TGTGCCAGCAGCGTAGGAAACGGCCTCTACGAGCAGTACTTC. This codes for CASSVGNGLYEQYF.

This clonotype was detected a few times. V and J are TRBV12-3 or TRBV12-4 and TRBJ2-7, with 8 bases aligning to TRBD1. The CDR3 covers 15 residues. After removal of 6 bases from V and 2 bases from J, the junction contained 9 bases not matched to a gene. CDR3 sequence: CASSLTGTGTYEQYF. The DNA of the CDR3 is TGTGCCAGCAGCCTAACCGGGACAGGAACCTACGAGCAGTACTTC.

The chain combines TRBV5-1 with TRBJ2-3; the match to TRBD1 covers 7 bases. CDR1 and CDR2 from the germline V gene are SGHRS and YFSETQ. Trimming removed 3 bases from V and 3 bases from J; junction bases left unmatched: 7. The CDR3 extends over 15 amino acids. The CDR3 DNA follows: TGCGCCAGCAGCTCGACGGGACAGCGGACAGATACGCAGTATTTT. It encodes CASSSTGQRTDTQYF.

The genes are TRBV4-3 and TRBJ2-4, with D uncertain. V gave up 3 bases and J gave up 8 bases, with 14 bases separating them. Germline V lookup: CDR1 LGHNA, CDR2 YSLEER. CDR3 length equals 14 residues. CDR3 in DNA: TGCGCCAGCAGCCAGGCCATAGTAAAAGACATTCAGTACTTC. It yields the protein CASSQAIVKDIQYF.

The chain couples TRBV13 to TRBJ2-5; no reliable D call. The CDR3 loop spans 11 amino acids. CDR1 and CDR2 (germline): PRHDT, FYEKMQ (reference sequence). V was clipped by 3 bases and J by 11 bases, with 10 bases between them. DNA for the CDR3: TGTGCCAGCAGCTTCTTAAGCCGGCAGTACTTC. Its translation is CASSFLSRQYF.

This clonotype was counted between two and nine times. The chain carries TRBV20-1 and TRBJ2-1; 12 nucleotides match TRBD2. Per the germline V gene, CDR1 is DFQATT and CDR2 is SNEGSKA (reference sequence). The V gene end was trimmed by 3 bases and the J gene end by 7 bases; junction bases not matched to a gene: 7. This CDR3 is built from 15 residues. This CDR3 reads CSARETSGGRNEQFF. The CDR3 nucleotides are TGCAGTGCTAGGGAAACTAGCGGGGGGAGGAATGAGCAGTTCTTC.

This clonotype has only one observation. The V gene is TRBV7-9, the J gene TRBJ2-7, with a possible D match to TRBD1 (5 bases). TRBJ2-5 explains the end of the DNA better; the J call may be wrong. Germline V gives CDR1 SEHNR, CDR2 FQNEAQ (reference sequence). There are 17 residues in the CDR3. The CDR3 loop is CASSPPRTGQPQETQYF. In DNA form, the CDR3 reads TGTGCCAGCAGCCCCCCCCGAACAGGCCAACCTCAAGAGACCCAGTACTTC.

The V call is TRBV9, the J call TRBJ2-3; the D gene is possibly TRBD2 (6 bases). The CDR3 contains 15 residues. Germline V lookup: CDR1 SGDLS, CDR2 YYNGEE. Trimming pared 3 bases from V and 2 bases from J, leaving 13 bases between. The CDR3 nucleotides are TGTGCCAGCAGCGCCTTTGGACTATCCACAGATACGCAGTATTTT. Translating it yields CASSAFGLSTDTQYF.

The gene calls are TRBV6-2 or TRBV6-3 and TRBJ2-4; D gene ambiguous. V was pared by 3 bases and J by 0 bases, with 9 bases between. From germline, CDR1 is MNHEY and CDR2 SVGEGT. The CDR3 has 15 amino acids. CDR3 nucleotides: TGTGCCAGCAGTTATTCGGACGTAGCCAAAAACATTCAGTACTTC. It yields the protein CASSYSDVAKNIQYF.

As to this clonotype: This may arise from a read error, as a much more abundant clone is one base away. This chain joins TRBV12-3 or TRBV12-4 and TRBJ2-5; no definite D call. The CDR3 is 11 amino acids. The CDR3, as DNA: TGTGTCAGCAGTTGGGCGGAGACCCAGTACTTC. Protein sequence: CVSSWAETQYF.

With respect to this clonotype: This may be a read error: a much more frequent sequence differs by one nucleotide. This chain joins TRBV7-2 and TRBJ2-1; D is unclear. Trimming shortened V by 5 bases and J by 8 bases, and 19 bases separated the two germline ends. The CDR3 spans 15 residues. CDR1 and CDR2 (germline): SGHTA, FQGNSA. The CDR3 loop reads CASSPDVSKHDEQFF. The CDR3 DNA follows: TGTGCCAGCAGCCCGGACGTTAGTAAACACGATGAGCAGTTCTTC.

The sample holds a few counts of this clonotype. This chain uses TRBV10-3 with TRBJ2-5; 7 nucleotides align to TRBD1. This CDR3 has 13 amino acids. Germline V gene data show CDR1 as ENHRY and CDR2 as SYGVKD. After removal of 2 bases from V and 11 bases from J, the junction contained 8 bases not matched to a gene. As DNA, the CDR3 is TGTGCCATCAGTGAGGAGGGGGCGAGGGAGCAGTACTTC. It specifies CAISEEGAREQYF.

This clonotype was found once. The J gene is TRBJ2-2, the V gene TRBV25-1, with D uncertain. Trimming took off 8 bases at V and 0 bases at J, with 4 bases between the two ends. The CDR3 has 12 amino acids. CDR1 MGHDK and CDR2 SYGVNS come from the germline V gene. CDR3 DNA: TGTGCCAGCCACGCGAACACCGGGGAGCTGTTTTTT. It yields the protein CASHANTGELFF.

The chain couples TRBV20-1 to TRBJ2-4, with a possible D match to TRBD1 (5 bases). V was cut by 7 bases and J by 1 base, with 14 bases left in between. This CDR3 contains 14 residues. Germline CDR1 DFQATT, CDR2 SNEGSKA (reference sequence). In DNA form, the CDR3 reads TGCAGTGTCTCAAACCCAGGGGCCAAAAACATTCAGTACTTC. Translation gives CSVSNPGAKNIQYF.

The sample holds a few counts of this clonotype. The genes are TRBV5-1 and TRBJ2-7; 10 bases are shared with TRBD1. CDR1 is SGHRS and CDR2 is YFSETQ in the germline V gene. The CDR3 length is 16 residues. V shed 2 bases and J 4 bases; nucleotides not matched to a gene: 9. The chain's CDR3 is CASSFAPGQGRYEQYF. The CDR3 coding sequence is TGCGCCAGCAGCTTTGCCCCGGGACAGGGGCGTTACGAGCAGTACTTC. Filled out from reference TRBV5-1 and TRBJ2-7, the complete variable domain reads KAGVTQTPRYLIKTRGQQVTLSCSPISGHRSVSWYQQTPGQGLQFLFEYFSETQRNKGNFPGRFSGRQFSNSRSEMNVSTLELGDSALYLCASSFAPGQGRYEQYFGPGTRLTVT.

The rearrangement joins TRBV11-3 to TRBJ2-1, with D unresolved. The germline V gene has CDR1 SGHNT and CDR2 YENEEA. V shed 5 bases and J shed 0 bases, with 11 bases lying between them. This CDR3 region has 15 residues. The CDR3 region is CASSPTNFSYNEQFF. As DNA, the CDR3 is TGTGCCAGCAGCCCAACAAATTTCTCCTACAATGAGCAGTTCTTC.